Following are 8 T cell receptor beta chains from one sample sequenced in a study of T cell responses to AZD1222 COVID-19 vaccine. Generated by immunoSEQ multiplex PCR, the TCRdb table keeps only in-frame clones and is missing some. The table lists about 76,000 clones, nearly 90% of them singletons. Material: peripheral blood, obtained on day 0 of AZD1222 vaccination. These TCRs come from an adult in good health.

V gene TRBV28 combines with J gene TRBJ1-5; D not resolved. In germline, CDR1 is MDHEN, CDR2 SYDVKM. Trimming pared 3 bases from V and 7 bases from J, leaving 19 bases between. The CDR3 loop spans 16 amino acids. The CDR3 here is CASSFSKGITRQPQHF. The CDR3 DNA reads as TGTGCCAGCAGTTTTAGTAAAGGCATCACTAGGCAGCCCCAGCATTTT.

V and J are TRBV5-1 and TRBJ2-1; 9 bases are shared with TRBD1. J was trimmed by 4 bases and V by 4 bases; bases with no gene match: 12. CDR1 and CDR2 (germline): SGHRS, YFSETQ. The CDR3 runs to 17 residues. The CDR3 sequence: CASSPDPGTGRYNEQFF. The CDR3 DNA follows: TGCGCCAGCAGCCCAGATCCCGGGACAGGGAGGTACAATGAGCAGTTCTTC.

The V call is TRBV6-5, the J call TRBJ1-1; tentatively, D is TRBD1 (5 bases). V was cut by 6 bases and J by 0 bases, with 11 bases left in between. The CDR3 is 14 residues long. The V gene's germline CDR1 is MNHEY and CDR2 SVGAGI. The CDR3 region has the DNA TGTGCCAGCAGCCCCAGGGTTTTGAACACTGAAGCTTTCTTT. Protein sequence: CASSPRVLNTEAFF.

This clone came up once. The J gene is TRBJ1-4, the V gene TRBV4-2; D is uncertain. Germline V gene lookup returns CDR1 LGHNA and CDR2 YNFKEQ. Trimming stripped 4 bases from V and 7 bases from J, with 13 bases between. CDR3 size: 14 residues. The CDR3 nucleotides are TGTGCCAGCAGCCCCCCACGCTGGGCTGAAAAACTGTTTTTT. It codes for CASSPPRWAEKLFF.

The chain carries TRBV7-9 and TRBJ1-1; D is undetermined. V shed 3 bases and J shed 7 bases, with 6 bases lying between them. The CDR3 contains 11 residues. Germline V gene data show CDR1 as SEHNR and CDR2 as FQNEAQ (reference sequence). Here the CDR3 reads CASSFSNEAFF. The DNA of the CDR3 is TGTGCCAGCAGCTTCAGTAATGAAGCTTTCTTT.

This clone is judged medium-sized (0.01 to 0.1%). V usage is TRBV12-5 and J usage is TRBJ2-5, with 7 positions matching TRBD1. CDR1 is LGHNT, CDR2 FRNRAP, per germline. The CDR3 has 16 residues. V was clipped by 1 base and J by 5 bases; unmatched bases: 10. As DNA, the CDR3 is TGTGCTAGTGGTTTGGATGAGGGGGCGCCTTCGGAGACCCAGTACTTC. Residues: CASGLDEGAPSETQYF.

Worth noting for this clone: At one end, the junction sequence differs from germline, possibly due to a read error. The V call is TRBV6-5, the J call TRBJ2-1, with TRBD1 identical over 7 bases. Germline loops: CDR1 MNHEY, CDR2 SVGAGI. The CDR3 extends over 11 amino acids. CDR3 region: CASSYSGQAVF. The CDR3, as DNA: TGTGCCAGCAGTTACTCCGGACAGGCGGTCTTC.

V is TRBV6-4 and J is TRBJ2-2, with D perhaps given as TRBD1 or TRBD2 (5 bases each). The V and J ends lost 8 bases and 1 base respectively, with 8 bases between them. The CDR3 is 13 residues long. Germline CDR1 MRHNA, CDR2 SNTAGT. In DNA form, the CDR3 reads TGTGCCAGCGCTGGGGGGAACACCGGGGAGCTGTTTTTT. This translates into CASAGGNTGELFF.